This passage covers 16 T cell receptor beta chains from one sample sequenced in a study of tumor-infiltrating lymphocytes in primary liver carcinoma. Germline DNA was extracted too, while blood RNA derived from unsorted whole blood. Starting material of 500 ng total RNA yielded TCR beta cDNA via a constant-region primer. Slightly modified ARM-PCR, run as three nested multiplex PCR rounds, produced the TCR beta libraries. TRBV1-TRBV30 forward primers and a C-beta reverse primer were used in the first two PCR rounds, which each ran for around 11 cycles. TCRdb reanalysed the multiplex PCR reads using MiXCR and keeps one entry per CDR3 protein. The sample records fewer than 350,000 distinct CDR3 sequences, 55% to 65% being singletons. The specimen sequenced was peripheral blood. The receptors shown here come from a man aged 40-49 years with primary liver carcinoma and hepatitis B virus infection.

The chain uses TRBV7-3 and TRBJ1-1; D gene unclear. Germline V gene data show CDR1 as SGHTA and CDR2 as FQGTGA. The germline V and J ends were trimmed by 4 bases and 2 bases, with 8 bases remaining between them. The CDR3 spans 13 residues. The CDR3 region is CASSSQTNTEAFF. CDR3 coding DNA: TGTGCCAGCAGCTCTCAGACTAACACTGAAGCTTTCTTT.

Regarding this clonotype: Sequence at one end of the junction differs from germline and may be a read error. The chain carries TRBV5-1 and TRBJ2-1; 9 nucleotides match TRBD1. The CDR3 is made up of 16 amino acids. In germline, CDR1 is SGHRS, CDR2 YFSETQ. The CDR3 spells CASNLAPGQGYNEPFF. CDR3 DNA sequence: TGCGCCAGCAACTTGGCCCCGGGACAGGGATACAATGAGCCGTTCTTC.

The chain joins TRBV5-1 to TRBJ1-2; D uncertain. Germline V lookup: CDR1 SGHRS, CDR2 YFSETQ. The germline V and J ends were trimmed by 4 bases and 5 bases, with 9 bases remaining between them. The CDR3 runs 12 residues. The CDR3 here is CASSQASYGYTF. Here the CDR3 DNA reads TGCGCCAGCAGCCAGGCCTCTTATGGCTACACCTTC. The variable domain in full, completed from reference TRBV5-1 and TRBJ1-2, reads KAGVTQTPRYLIKTRGQQVTLSCSPISGHRSVSWYQQTPGQGLQFLFEYFSETQRNKGNFPGRFSGRQFSNSRSEMNVSTLELGDSALYLCASSQASYGYTFGSGTRLTVV.

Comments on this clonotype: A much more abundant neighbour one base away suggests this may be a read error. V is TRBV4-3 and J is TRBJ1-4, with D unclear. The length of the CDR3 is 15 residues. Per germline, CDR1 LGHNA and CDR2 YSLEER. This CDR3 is CASCQDGVTNEKLFF. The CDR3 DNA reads TGCGCCAGCTGCCAAGACGGGGTCACTAATGAAAAACTGTTTTTT.

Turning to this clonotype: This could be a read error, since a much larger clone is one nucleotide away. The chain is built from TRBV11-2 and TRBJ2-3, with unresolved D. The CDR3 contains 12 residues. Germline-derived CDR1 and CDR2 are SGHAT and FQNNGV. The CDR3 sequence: CASSADRITRYF. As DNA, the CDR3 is TGTGCCAGCAGCGCGGATCGGATTACGCGGTATTTT.

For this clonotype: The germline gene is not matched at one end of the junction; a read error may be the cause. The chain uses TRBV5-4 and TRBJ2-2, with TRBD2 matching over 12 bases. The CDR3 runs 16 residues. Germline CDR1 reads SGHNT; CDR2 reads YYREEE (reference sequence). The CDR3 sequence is CASSSTSGSRTGELFF. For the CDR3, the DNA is TGTGCCAGCAGCTCGACTAGCGGGAGTCGGACCGGGGAGCTATTTTTT.

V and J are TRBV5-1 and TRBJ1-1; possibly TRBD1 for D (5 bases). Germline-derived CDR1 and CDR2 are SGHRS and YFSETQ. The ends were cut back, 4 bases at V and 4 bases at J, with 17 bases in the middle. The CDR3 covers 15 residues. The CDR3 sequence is CASSPRGTEGTEAFF. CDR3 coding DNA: TGCGCCAGCAGCCCCAGAGGGACCGAGGGCACTGAAGCTTTCTTT.

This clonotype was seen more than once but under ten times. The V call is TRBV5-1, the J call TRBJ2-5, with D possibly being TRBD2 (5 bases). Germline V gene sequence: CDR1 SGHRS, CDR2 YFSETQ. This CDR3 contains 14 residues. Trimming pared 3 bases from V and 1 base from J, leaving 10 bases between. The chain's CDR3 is CASSWGDFQETQYF. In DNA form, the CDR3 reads TGCGCCAGCAGCTGGGGAGATTTCCAAGAGACCCAGTACTTC.

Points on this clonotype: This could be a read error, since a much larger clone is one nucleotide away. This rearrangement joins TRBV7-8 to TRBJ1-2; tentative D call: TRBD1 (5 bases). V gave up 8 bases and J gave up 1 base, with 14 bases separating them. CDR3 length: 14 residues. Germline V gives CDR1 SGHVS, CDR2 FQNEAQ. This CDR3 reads CASGPGRDNYGYTF. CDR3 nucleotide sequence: TGTGCCAGCGGCCCGGGACGGGATAACTATGGCTACACCTTC.

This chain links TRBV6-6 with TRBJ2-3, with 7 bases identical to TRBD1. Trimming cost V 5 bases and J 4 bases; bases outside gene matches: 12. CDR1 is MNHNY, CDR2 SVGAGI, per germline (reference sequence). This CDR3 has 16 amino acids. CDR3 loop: CASSHKPDRFADTQYF. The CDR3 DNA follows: TGTGCCAGCAGTCATAAGCCGGACAGGTTCGCAGATACGCAGTATTTT.

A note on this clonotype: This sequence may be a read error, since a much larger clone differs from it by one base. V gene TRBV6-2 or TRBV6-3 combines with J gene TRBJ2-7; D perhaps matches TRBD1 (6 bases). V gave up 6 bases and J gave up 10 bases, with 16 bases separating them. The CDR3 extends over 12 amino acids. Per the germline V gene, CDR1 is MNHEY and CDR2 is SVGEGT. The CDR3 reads CASRDRRGDQYF. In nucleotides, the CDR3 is TGTGCCAGCAGGGACAGACGCGGCGACCAGTACTTC.

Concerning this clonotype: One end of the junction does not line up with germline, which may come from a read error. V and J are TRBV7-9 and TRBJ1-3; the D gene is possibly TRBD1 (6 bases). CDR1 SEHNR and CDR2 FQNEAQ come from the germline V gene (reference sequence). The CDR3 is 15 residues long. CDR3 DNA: TGTGTCAGCAGCTTTGTCAGGACAGCGGGAAACACCATATATTTT. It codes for CVSSFVRTAGNTIYF. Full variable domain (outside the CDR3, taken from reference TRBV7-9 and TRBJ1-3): DTGVSQNPRHKITKRGQNVTFRCDPISEHNRLYWYRQTLGQGPEFLTYFQNEAQLEKSRLLSDRFSAERPKGSFSTLEIQRTEQGDSAMYLCVSSFVRTAGNTIYFGEGSWLTVV.

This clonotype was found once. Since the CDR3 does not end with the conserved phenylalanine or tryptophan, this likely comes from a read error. The CDR3 reads CSVEDRGTGNTEAFL. CDR3 DNA sequence: TGCAGCGTTGAAGATCGGGGGACAGGGAACACTGAAGCTTTCTTA. The genes are TRBV29-1 and TRBJ1-1, with TRBD1 matching 8 bases. The length of the CDR3 is 15 residues. Looked up from germline, CDR1 is SQVTM and CDR2 is ANQGSEA. V was clipped by 0 bases and J by 1 base; unmatched bases: 4.

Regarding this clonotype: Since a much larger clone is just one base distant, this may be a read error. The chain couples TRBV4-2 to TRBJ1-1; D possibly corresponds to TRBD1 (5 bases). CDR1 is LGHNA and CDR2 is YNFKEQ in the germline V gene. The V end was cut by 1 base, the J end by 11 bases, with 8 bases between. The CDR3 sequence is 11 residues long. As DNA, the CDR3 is TGTGCCAGCAGCCAAGTAGGGGACGCTTTCTTT. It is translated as CASSQVGDAFF.

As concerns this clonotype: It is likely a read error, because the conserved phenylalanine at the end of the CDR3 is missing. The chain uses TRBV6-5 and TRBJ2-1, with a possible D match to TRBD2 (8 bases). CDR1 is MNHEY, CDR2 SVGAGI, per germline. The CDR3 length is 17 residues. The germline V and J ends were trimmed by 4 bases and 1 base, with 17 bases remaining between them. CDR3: CASSSDRAGGSYNEQFL. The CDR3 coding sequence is TGTGCCAGCAGTTCCGACAGGGCGGGAGGTTCCTACAATGAGCAGTTCTTA.

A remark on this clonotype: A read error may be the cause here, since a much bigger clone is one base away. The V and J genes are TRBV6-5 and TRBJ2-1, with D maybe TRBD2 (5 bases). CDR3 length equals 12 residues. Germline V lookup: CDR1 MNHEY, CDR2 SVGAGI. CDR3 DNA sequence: TGTGCCATCAGTCGAGGGTTGGGTGAGCAGTTCTTC. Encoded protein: CAISRGLGEQFF.